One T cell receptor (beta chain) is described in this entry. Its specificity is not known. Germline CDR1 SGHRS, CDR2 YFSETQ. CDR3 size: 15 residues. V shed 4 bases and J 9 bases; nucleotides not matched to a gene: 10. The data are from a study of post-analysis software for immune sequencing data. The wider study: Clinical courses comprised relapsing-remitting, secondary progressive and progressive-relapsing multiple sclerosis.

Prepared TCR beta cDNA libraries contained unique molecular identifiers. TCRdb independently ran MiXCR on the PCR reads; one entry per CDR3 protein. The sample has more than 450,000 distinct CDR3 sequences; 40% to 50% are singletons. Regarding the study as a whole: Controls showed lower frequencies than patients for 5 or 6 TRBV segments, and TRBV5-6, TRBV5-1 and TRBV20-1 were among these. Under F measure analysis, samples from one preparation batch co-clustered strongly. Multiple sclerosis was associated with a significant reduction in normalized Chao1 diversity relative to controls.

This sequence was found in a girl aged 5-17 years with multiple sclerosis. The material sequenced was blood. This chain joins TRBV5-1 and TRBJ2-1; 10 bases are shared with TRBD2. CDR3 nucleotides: TGCGCCAGCAGCCACAAAGCGGGGGGGCCTCGTGAGCAGTTCTTC. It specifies CASSHKAGGPREQFF.